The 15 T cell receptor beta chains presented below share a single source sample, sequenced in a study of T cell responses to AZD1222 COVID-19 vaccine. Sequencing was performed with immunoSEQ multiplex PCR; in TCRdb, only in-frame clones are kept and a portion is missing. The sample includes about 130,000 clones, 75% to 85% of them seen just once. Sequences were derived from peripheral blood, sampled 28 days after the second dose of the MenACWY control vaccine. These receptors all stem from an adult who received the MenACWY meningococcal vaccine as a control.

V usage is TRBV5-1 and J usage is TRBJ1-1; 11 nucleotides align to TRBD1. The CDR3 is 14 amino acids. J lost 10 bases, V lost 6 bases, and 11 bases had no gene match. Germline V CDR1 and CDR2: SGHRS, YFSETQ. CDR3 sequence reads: CASKIQPGQGGAFF. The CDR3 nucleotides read TGCGCCAGCAAAATTCAACCGGGACAGGGGGGAGCTTTCTTT.

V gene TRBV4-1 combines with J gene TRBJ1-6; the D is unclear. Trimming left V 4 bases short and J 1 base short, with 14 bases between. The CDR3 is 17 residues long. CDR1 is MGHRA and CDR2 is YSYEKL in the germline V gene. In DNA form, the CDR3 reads TGCGCCAGCAGCCGCGGTCACAGCGGGTCCTATAATTCACCCCTCCACTTT. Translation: CASSRGHSGSYNSPLHF.

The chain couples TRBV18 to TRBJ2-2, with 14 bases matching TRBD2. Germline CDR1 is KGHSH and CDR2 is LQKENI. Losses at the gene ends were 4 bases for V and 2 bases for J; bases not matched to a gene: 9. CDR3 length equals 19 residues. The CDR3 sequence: CASSLWTSGRSANTGELFF. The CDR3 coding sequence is TGTGCCAGCTCACTTTGGACTAGCGGGAGGTCGGCAAACACCGGGGAGCTGTTTTTT.

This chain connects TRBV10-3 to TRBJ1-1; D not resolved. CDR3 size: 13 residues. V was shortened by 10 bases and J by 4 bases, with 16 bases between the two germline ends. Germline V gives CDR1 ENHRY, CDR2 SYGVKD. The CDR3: CASSQVGSTEAFF. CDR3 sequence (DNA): TGTGCCAGCTCCCAGGTCGGAAGCACTGAAGCTTTCTTT.

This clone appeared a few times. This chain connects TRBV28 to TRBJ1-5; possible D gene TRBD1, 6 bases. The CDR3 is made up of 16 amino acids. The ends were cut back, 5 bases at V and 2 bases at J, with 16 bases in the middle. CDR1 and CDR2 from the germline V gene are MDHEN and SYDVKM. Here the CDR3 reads CASSRPGAVGNQPQHF. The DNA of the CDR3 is TGTGCCAGCAGTCGACCGGGGGCGGTGGGCAATCAGCCCCAGCATTTT.

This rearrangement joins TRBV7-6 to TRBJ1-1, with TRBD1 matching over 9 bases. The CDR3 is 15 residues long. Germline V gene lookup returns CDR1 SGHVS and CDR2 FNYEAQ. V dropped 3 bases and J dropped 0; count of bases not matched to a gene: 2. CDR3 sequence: CASSFGQGMNTEAFF. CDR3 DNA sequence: TGTGCCAGCAGCTTCGGACAGGGGATGAACACTGAAGCTTTCTTT.

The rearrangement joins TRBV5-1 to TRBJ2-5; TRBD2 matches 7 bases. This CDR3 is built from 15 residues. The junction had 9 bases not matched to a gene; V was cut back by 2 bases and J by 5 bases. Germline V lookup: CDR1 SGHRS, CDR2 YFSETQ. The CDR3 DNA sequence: TGCGCCAGCAGCTTCCGCGGGACTAACGGGGAGACCCAGTACTTC. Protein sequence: CASSFRGTNGETQYF.

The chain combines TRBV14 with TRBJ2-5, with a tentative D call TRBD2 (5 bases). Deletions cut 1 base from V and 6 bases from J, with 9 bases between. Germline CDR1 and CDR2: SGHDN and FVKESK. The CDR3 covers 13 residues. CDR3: CASSQVDYQTQYF. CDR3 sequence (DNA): TGTGCCAGCAGCCAAGTTGACTATCAGACCCAGTACTTC.

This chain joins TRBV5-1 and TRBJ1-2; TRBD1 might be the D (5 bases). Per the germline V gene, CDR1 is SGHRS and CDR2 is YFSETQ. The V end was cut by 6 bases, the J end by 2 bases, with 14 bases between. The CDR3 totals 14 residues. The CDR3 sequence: CASTQAGTNYGYTF. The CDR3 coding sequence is TGCGCCAGCACTCAGGCAGGGACGAACTATGGCTACACCTTC.

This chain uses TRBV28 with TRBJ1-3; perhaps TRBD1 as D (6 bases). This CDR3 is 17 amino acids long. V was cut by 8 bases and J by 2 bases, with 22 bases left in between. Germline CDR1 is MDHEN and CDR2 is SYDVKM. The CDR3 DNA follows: TGTGCCAGCTTCCGATCCTTCTATAGGGGGACTGGAAACACCATATATTTT. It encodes CASFRSFYRGTGNTIYF. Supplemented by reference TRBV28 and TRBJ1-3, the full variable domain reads DVKVTQSSRYLVKRTGEKVFLECVQDMDHENMFWYRQDPGLGLRLIYFSYDVKMKEKGDIPEGYSVSREKKERFSLILESASTNQTSMYLCASFRSFYRGTGNTIYFGEGSWLTVV.

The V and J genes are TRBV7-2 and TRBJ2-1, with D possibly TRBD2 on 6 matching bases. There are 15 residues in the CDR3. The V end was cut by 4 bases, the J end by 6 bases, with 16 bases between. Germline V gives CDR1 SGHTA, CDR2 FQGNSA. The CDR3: CASSSGTSRINEQFF. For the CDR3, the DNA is TGTGCCAGCAGCTCCGGGACTTCACGCATCAATGAGCAGTTCTTC.

The CDR3 coding sequence is TGTGCCATCGGAGGGACAGGGGCTACTGGGGCCAACGTCCTGACTTTC. This gives the protein CAIGGTGATGANVLTF. V usage is TRBV10-3 and J usage is TRBJ2-6; 10 bases are a match to TRBD1. V shed 8 bases, J shed 2 bases, and the junction held 6 bases outside the gene matches. The CDR3 sequence is 16 residues long. Germline V gene data show CDR1 as ENHRY and CDR2 as SYGVKD.

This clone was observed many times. DNA of the CDR3: TGTGCCAGCATCAACGGCTCTCAGCCCCAGCATTTT. This sequence encodes CASINGSQPQHF. The chain uses TRBV7-2 and TRBJ1-5; unclear D gene. The CDR3 covers 12 residues. V dropped 7 bases and J dropped 6 bases, with 10 bases sitting between them. Germline CDR1 is SGHTA and CDR2 is FQGNSA.

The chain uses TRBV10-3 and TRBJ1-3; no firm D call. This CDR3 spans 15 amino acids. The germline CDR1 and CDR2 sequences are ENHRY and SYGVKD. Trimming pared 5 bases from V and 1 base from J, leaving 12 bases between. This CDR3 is CAISSTVLSGNTIYF. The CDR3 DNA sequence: TGTGCCATCAGTAGTACAGTCCTTTCTGGAAACACCATATATTTT.

CDR3 nucleotides: TGCGCCAGCAGCCGTAAAACCGGGACAGGGGGCTCTGGGGCCAACGTCCTGACTTTC. Translation: CASSRKTGTGGSGANVLTF. V is TRBV4-3 and J is TRBJ2-6, with 11 positions matching TRBD1. V lost 4 bases to trimming and J lost 0 bases; unmatched junction nucleotides: 8. This CDR3 contains 19 residues. Germline CDR1 is LGHNA and CDR2 is YSLEER.